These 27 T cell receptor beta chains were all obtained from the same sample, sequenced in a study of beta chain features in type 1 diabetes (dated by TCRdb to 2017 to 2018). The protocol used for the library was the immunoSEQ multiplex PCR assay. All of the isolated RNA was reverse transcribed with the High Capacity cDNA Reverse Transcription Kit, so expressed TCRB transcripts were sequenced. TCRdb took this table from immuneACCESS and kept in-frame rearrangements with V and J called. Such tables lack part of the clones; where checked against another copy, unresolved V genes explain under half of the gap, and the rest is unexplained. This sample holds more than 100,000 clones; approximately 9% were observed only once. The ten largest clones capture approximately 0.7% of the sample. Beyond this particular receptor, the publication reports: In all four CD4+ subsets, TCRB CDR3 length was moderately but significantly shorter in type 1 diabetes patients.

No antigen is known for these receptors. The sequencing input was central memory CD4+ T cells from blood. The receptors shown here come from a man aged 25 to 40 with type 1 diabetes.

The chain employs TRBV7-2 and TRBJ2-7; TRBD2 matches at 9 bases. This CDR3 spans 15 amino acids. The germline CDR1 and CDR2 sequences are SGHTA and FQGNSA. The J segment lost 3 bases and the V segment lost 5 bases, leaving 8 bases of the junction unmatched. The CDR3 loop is CASSPRRRGGYEQYF. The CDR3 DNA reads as TGTGCCAGCAGCCCAAGACGGCGGGGGGGCTACGAGCAGTACTTC.

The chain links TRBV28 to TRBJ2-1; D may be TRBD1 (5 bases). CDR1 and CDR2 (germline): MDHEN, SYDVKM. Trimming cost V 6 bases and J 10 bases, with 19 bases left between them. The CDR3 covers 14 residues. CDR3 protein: CASRTYGQFGEQFF. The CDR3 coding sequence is TGTGCCAGCAGGACATACGGACAATTTGGGGAGCAGTTCTTC.

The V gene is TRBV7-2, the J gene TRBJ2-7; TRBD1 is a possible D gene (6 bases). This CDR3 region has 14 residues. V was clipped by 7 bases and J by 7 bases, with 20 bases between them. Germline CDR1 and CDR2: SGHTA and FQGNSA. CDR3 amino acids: CASTNQLGAPEQYF. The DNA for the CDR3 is TGTGCCAGCACCAACCAGCTGGGGGCGCCTGAGCAGTACTTC.

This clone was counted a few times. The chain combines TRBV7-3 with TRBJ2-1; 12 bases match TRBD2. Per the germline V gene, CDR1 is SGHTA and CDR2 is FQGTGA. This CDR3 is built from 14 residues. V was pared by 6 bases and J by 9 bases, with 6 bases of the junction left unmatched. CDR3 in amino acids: CASRGTSGGFEQFF. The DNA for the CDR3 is TGTGCCAGCAGGGGAACTAGCGGGGGGTTTGAGCAGTTCTTC. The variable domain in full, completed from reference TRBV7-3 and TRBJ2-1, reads GAGVSQTPSNKVTEKGKYVELRCDPISGHTALYWYRQSLGQGPEFLIYFQGTGAADDSGLPNDRFFAVRPEGSVSTLKIQRTERGDSAVYLCASRGTSGGFEQFFGPGTRLTVL.

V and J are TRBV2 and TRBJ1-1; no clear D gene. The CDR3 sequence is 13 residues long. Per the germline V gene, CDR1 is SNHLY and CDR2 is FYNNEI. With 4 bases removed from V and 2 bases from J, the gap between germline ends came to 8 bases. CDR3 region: CASSVYSNTEAFF. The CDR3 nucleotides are TGTGCCAGCAGTGTTTACAGCAACACTGAAGCTTTCTTT.

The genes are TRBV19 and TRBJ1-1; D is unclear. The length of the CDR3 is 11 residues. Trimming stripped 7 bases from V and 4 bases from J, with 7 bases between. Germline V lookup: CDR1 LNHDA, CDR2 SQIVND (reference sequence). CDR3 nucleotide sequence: TGTGCCAGTAACCGAGGCACTGAAGCTTTCTTT. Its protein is CASNRGTEAFF.

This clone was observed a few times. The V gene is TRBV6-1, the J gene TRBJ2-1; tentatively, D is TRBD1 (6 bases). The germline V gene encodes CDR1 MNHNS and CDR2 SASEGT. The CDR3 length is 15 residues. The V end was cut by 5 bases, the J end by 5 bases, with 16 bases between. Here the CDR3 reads CASSSGTNPDNEQFF. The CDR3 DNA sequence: TGTGCCAGCAGTTCCGGGACAAATCCGGACAATGAGCAGTTCTTC.

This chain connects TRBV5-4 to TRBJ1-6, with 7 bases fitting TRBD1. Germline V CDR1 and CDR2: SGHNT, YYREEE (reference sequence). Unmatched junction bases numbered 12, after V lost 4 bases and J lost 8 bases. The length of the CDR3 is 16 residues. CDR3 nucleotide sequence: TGTGCCAGCAGCCATCCTACGATCACAGGGGATTCACCCCTCCACTTT. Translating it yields CASSHPTITGDSPLHF.

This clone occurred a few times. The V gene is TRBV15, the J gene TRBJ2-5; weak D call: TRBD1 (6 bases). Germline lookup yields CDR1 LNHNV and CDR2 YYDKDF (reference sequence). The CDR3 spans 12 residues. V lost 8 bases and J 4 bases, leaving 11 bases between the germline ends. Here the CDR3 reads CATRGGRETQYF. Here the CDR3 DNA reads TGTGCCACCCGTGGGGGCCGAGAGACCCAGTACTTC.

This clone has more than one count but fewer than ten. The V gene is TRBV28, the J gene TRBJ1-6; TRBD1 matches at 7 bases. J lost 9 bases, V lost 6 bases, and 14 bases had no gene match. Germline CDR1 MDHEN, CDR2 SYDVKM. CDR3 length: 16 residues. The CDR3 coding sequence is TGTGCCAGCAGCCCAGCCGGGACAGATACCACTTCACCCCTCCACTTT. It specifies CASSPAGTDTTSPLHF. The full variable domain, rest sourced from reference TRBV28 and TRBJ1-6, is DVKVTQSSRYLVKRTGEKVFLECVQDMDHENMFWYRQDPGLGLRLIYFSYDVKMKEKGDIPEGYSVSREKKERFSLILESASTNQTSMYLCASSPAGTDTTSPLHFGNGTRLTVT.

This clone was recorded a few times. The CDR3 loop is CASTKPDRGNGYTF. In DNA, the CDR3 is TGTGCCAGCACTAAACCGGACAGGGGTAATGGCTACACCTTC. The chain recombines TRBV6-6 with TRBJ1-2; the match to TRBD1 covers 9 bases. J was trimmed by 6 bases and V by 7 bases; bases with no gene match: 9. The CDR3 loop spans 14 amino acids. CDR1 is MNHNY and CDR2 is SVGAGI in the germline V gene (reference sequence).

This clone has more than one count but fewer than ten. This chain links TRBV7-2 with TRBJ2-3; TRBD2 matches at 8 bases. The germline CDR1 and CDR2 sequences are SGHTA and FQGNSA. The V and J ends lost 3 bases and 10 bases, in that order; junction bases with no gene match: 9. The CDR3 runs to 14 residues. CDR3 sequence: CASSFSGDRRAQYF. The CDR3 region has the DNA TGTGCCAGCAGCTTTAGCGGGGACCGGAGGGCGCAGTATTTT. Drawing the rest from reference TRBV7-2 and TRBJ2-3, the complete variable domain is GAGVSQSPSNKVTEKGKDVELRCDPISGHTALYWYRQSLGQGLEFLIYFQGNSAPDKSGLPSDRFSAERTGGSVSTLTIQRTQQEDSAVYLCASSFSGDRRAQYFGPGTRLTVL.

The CDR3 region has the DNA TGTGCCAGCATTCGGGAAACGAACACTGAAGCTTTCTTT. This translates into CASIRETNTEAFF. V is TRBV2 and J is TRBJ1-1; D is uncertain. The V and J ends lost 7 bases and 1 base respectively, with 10 bases between them. This CDR3 contains 13 residues. In germline, CDR1 is SNHLY, CDR2 FYNNEI.

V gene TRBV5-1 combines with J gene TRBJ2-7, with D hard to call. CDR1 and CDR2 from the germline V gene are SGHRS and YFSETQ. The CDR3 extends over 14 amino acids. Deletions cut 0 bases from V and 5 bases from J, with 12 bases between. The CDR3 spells CASSLDLGLDEQYF. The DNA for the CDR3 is TGCGCCAGCAGCTTGGATCTCGGTTTGGACGAGCAGTACTTC.

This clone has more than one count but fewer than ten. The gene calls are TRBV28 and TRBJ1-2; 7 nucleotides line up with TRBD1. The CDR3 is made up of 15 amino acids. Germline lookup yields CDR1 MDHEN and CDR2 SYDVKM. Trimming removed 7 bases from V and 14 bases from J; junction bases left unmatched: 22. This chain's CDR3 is CASITSDRRGGQRTF. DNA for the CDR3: TGTGCCAGCATCACCTCGGACAGGCGGGGGGGTCAGAGGACCTTC.

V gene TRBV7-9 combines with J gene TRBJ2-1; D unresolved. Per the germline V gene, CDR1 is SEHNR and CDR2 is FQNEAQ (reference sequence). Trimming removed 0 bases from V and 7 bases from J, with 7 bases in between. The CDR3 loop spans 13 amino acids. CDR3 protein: CASSLAMTNEQFF. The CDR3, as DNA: TGTGCCAGCAGCTTAGCTATGACAAATGAGCAGTTCTTC.

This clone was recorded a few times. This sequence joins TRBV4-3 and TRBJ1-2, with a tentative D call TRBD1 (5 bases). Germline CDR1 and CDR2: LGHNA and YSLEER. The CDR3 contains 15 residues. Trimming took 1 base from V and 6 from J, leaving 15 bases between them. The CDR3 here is CASSQGWRGSHGYTF. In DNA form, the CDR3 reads TGCGCCAGCAGCCAAGGGTGGCGGGGGTCTCATGGCTACACCTTC.

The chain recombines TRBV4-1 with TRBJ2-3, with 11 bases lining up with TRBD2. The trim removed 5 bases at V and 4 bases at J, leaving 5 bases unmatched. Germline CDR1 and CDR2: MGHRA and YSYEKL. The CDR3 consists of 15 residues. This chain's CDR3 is CASSNSGGAADTQYF. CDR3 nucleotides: TGCGCCAGCAGCAATAGCGGGGGGGCCGCAGATACGCAGTATTTT.

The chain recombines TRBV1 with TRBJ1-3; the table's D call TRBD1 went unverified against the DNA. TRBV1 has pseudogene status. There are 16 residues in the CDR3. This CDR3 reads CTSSFKPGQVGDTIYF. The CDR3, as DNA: TGCACCAGCAGCTTTAAACCCGGACAGGTGGGGGACACCATATATTTT.

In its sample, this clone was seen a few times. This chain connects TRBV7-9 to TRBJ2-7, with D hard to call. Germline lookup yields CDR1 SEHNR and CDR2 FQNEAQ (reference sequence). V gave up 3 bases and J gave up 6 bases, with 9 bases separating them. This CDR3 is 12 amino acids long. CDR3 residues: CASSLNSPEQYF. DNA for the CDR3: TGTGCCAGCAGCTTGAATAGTCCCGAGCAGTACTTC.

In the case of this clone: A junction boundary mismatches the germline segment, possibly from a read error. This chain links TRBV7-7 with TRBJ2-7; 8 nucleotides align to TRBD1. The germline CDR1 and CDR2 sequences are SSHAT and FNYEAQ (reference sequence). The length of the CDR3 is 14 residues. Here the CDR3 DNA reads TGTGCTAGCAGCTTAGGTGTCACAGGGGGCGAGCAGTACTTC. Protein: CASSLGVTGGEQYF.

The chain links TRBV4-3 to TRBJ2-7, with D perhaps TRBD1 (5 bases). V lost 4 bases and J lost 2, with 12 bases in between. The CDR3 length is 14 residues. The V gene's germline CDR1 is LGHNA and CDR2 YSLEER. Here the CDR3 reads CASSPTVTTYEQYF. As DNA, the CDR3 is TGCGCCAGCAGCCCGACAGTTACGACCTACGAGCAGTACTTC.

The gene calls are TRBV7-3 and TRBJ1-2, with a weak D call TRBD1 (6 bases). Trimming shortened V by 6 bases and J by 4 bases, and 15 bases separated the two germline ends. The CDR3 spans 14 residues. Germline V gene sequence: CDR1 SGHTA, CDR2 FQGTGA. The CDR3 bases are TGTGCCAGCAGTAGCAGGGGCTATGGCTATGGCTACACCTTC. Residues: CASSSRGYGYGYTF.

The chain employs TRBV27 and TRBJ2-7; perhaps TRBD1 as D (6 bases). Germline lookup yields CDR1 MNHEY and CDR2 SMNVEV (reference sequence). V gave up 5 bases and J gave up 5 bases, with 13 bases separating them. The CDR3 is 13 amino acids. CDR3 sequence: CASSQQGFDEQYF. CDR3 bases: TGTGCCAGCAGTCAACAGGGTTTCGACGAGCAGTACTTC.

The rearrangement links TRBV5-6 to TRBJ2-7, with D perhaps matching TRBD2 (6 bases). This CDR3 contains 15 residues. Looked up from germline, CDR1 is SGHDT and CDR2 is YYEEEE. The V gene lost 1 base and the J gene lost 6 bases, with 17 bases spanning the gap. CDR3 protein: CASSLSPSAGSEQYF. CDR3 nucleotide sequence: TGTGCCAGCAGCTTGAGTCCTTCGGCGGGGAGCGAGCAGTACTTC.

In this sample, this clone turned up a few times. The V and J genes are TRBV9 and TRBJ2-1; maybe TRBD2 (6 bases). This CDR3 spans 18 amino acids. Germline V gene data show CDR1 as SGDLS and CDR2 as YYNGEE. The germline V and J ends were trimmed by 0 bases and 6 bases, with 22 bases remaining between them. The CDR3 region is CASSVAPSGRTGLNEQFF. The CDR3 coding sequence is TGTGCCAGCAGCGTAGCCCCCTCAGGGAGGACGGGACTCAATGAGCAGTTCTTC. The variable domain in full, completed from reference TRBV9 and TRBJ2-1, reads DSGVTQTPKHLITATGQRVTLRCSPRSGDLSVYWYQQSLDQGLQFLIQYYNGEERAKGNILERFSAQQFPDLHSELNLSSLELGDSALYFCASSVAPSGRTGLNEQFFGPGTRLTVL.

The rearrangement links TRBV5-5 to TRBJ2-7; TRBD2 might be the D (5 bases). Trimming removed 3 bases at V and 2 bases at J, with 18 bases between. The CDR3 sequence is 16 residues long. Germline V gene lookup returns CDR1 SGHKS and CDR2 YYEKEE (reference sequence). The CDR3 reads CASSSRVSWGAYEQYF. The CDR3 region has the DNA TGTGCCAGCAGCTCCCGGGTGTCTTGGGGAGCCTACGAGCAGTACTTC.